This T cell receptor beta chain was sequenced during a study of T cell changes during pregnancy in multiple sclerosis. Sequencing was performed with immunoSEQ multiplex PCR; in TCRdb, only in-frame clones are kept and a portion is missing. Of around 72,000 clones listed, around 91% are singletons. CDR3 length equals 15 residues. The V gene's germline CDR1 is SEHNR and CDR2 FQNEAQ (reference sequence). The ends lost 5 bases at V and 6 bases at J; junction bases unmatched: 8. The source was peripheral blood, collected in the third trimester of pregnancy. The chain links TRBV7-9 to TRBJ2-1; TRBD1 matches at 9 bases. This TCR was recovered from a female donor in good health, enrolled as a control in a pregnancy study. The CDR3 region has the DNA TGTGCCAGCAGCATCACGGGACAGGGAGGCAATGAGCAGTTCTTC. Translating gives CASSITGQGGNEQFF.